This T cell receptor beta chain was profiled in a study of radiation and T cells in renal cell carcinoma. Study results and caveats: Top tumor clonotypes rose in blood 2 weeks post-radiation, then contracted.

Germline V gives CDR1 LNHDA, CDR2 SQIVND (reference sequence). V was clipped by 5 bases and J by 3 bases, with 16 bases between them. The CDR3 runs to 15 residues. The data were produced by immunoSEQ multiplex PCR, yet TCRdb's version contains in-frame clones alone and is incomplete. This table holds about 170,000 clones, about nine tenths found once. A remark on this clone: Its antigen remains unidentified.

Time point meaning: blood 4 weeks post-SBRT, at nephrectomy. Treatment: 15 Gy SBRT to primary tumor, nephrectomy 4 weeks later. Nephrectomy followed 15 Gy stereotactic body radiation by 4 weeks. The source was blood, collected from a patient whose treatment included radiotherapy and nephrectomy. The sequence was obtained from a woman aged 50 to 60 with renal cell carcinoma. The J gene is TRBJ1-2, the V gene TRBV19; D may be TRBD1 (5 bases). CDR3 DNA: TGTGCCAGTAGTTCGGGACGAGGGGCCCACTATGGCTACACCTTC. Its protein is CASSSGRGAHYGYTF.